This T cell receptor (beta chain) was obtained from a study of human T cells and chemical hapten exposure. Turning to the study itself: Patients, chiefly female, had alopecia areata, totalis or universalis.

This CDR3 is 13 amino acids long. CDR1 SNHLY and CDR2 FYNNEI come from the germline V gene. The V and J ends lost 7 bases and 6 bases respectively, with 16 bases between them. Noted time point: patch test 2, 6 weeks after DPC sensitization. The treatment: therapeutic diphenylcyclopropenone sensitization with weekly scalp DPC. In this sample, this clonotype turned up a few times. TCRdb processed the RACE reads anew with MiXCR; each CDR3 protein has one entry. The sample contains roughly 54,000 distinct CDR3 sequences, 8.5% to 10% of which appear only once. The V and J genes are TRBV2 and TRBJ2-7; the D call may be TRBD1 or TRBD2 (5 bases each). Specimen: whole blood, collected in connection with sensitization to the hapten diphenylcyclopropenone (DPC). The clonotype was recovered from a woman in her forties or fifties with alopecia areata. Some clones in this sample may be carry-over from other donors' samples. The CDR3 sequence is CASTRVGAGEQYF. The CDR3 DNA is TGTGCCAGCACGCGTGTTGGGGCGGGCGAGCAGTACTTC.